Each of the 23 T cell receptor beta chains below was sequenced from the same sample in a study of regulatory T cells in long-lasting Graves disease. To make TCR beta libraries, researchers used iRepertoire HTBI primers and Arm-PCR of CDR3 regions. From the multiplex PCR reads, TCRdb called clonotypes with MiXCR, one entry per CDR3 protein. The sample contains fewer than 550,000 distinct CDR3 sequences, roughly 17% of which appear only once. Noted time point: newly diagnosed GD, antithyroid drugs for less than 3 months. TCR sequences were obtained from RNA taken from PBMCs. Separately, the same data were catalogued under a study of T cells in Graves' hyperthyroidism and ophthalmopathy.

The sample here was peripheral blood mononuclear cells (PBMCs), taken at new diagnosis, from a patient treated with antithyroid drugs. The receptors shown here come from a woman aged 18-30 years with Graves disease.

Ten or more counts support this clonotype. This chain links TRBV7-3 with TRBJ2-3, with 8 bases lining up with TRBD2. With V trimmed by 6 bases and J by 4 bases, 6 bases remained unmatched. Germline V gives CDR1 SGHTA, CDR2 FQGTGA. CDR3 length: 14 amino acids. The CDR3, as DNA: TGTGCCAGCAGACCAAGCGGGAGCGCAGATACGCAGTATTTT. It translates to CASRPSGSADTQYF.

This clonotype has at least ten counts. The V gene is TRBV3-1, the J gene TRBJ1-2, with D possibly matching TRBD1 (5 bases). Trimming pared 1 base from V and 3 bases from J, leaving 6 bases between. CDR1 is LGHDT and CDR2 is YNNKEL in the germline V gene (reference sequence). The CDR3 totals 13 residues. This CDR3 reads CASSQGRDYGYTF. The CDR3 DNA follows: TGTGCCAGCAGCCAAGGCAGGGACTATGGCTACACCTTC.

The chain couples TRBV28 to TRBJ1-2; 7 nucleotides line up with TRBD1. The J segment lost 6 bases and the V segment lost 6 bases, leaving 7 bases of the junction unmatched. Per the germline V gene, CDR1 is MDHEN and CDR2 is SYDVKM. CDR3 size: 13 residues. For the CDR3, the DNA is TGTGCCAGCAGCCCTGGGACAGAAGATGGCTACACCTTC. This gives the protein CASSPGTEDGYTF.

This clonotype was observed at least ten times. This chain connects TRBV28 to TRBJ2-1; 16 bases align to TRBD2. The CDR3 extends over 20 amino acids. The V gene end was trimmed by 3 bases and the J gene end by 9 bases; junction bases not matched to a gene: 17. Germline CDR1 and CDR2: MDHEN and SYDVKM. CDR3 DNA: TGTGCCAGCAGTTTGCGGGGGAAAGATATGGGACTAGCGGGAGGGCTTGAGCAGTTCTTC. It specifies CASSLRGKDMGLAGGLEQFF.

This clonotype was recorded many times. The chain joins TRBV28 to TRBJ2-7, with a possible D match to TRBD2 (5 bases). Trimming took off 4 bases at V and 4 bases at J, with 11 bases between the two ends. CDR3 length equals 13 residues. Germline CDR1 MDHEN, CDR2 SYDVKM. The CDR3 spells CASSSRTDYEQYF. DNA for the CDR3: TGTGCCAGCAGTTCCAGGACTGATTACGAGCAGTACTTC.

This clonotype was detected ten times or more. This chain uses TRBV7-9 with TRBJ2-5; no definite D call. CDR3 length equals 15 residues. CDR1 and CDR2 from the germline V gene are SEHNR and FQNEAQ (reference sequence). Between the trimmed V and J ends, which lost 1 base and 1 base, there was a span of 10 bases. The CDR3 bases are TGTGCCAGCAGCTTAGGGGTAGGCGCCCAAGAGACCCAGTACTTC. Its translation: CASSLGVGAQETQYF.

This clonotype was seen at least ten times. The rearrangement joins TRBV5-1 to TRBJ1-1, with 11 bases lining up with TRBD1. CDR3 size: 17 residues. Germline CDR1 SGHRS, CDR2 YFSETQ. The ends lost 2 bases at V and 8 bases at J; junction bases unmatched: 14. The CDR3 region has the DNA TGCGCCAGCAGCTTAACTCATTCACCGGGACAGGGGGGAGAAGCTTTCTTT. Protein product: CASSLTHSPGQGGEAFF.

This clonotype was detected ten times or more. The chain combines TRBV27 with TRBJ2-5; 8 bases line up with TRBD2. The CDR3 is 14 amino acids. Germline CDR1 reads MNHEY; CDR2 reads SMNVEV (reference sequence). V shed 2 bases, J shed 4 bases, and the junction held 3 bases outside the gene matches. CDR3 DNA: TGTGCCAGCAGTTTAGAGAGCGGGAGAGAGACCCAGTACTTC. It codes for CASSLESGRETQYF.

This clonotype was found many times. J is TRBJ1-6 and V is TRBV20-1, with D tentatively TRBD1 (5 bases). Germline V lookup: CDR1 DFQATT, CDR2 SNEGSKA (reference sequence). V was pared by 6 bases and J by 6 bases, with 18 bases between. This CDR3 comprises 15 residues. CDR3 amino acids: CSATFPSGRNSPLHF. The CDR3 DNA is TGCAGTGCCACCTTCCCGTCAGGGCGTAATTCACCCCTCCACTTT.

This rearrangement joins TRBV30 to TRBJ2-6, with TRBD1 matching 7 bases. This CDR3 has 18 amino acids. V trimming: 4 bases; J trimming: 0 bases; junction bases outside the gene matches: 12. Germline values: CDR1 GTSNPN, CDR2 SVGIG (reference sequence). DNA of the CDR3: TGTGCCTGGAATCCCAGCTGGGGACAGACCTCTGGGGCCAACGTCCTGACTTTC. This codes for CAWNPSWGQTSGANVLTF.

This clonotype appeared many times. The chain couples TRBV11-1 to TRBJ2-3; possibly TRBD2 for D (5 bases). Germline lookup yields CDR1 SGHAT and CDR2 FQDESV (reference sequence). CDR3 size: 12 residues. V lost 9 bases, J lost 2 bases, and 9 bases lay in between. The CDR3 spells CASRGTTDTQYF. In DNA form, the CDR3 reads TGTGCCAGTCGGGGTACCACAGATACGCAGTATTTT. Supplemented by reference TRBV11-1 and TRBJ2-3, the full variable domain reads EAEVAQSPRYKITEKSQAVAFWCDPISGHATLYWYRQILGQGPELLVQFQDESVVDDSQLPKDRFSAERLKGVDSTLKIQPAELGDSAMYLCASRGTTDTQYFGPGTRLTVL.

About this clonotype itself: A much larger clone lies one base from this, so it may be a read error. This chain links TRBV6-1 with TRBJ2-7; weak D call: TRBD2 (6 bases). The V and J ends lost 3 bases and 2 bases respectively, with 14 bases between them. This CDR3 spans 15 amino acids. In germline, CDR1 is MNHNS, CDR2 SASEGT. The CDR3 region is CASSDPGTSTYEQYF. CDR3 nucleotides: TGTGCCAGCAGTGATCCCGGGACTTCAACCTACGAGCAGTACTTC.

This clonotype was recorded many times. The CDR3 DNA reads TGTGCCAGCAGCCCCCGCGGGACAGTGGATGGCTACACCTTC. This encodes CASSPRGTVDGYTF. J is TRBJ1-2 and V is TRBV12-3 or TRBV12-4; 7 bases align to TRBD1. CDR3 length: 14 amino acids. J gave up 6 bases and V 6 bases, and 10 bases lay outside the gene matches.

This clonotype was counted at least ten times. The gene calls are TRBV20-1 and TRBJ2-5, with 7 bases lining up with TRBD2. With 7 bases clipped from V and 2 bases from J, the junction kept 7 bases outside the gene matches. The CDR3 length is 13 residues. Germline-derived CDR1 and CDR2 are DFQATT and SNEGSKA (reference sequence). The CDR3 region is CSGAGDPQETQYF. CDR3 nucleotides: TGCAGTGGTGCGGGAGACCCACAAGAGACCCAGTACTTC.

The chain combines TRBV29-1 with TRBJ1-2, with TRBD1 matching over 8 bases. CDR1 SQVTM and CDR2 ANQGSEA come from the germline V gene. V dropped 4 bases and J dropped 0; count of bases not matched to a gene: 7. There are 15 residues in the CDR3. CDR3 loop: CSVGSRQGSNYGYTF. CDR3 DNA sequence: TGCAGCGTTGGGAGTCGACAGGGGTCTAACTATGGCTACACCTTC.

CDR3 residues: CATSRPTGGNTEAFF. The CDR3 region has the DNA TGTGCCACCAGCAGACCCACAGGGGGGAACACTGAAGCTTTCTTT. The chain uses TRBV15 and TRBJ1-1; TRBD1 agrees at 8 bases. The CDR3 loop spans 15 amino acids. V shed 2 bases, J shed 1 base, and the junction held 3 bases outside the gene matches. CDR1 and CDR2 from the germline V gene are LNHNV and YYDKDF (reference sequence).

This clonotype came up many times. For the CDR3, the DNA is TGTGCCAGCAGTCGACGGACAGGGGGTAGCACAGATACGCAGTATTTT. Translation gives CASSRRTGGSTDTQYF. This chain links TRBV6-2 or TRBV6-3 with TRBJ2-3; 10 nucleotides align to TRBD1. The CDR3 sequence is 16 residues long. With V trimmed by 5 bases and J by 0 bases, 5 bases remained unmatched. Germline assignment: CDR1 MNHEY and CDR2 SVGEGT.

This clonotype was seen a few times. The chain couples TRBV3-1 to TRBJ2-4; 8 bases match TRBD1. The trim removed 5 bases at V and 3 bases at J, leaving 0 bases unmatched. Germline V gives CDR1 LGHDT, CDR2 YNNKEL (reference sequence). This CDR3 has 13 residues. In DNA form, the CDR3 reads TGTGCCAGCAGCACAGGGGGCAAAAACATTCAGTACTTC. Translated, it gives CASSTGGKNIQYF.

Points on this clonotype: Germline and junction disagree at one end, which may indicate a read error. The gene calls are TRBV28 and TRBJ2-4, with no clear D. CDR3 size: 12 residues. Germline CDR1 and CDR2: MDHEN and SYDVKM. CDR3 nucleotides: TGTGCCAGCGGGCGAGGTAGAGGCATTCAGTGCTTC. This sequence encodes CASGRGRGIQCF.

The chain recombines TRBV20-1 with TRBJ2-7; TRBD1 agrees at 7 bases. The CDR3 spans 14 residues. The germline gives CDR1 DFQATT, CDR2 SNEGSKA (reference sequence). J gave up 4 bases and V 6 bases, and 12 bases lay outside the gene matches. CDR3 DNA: TGCAGTGCAGAGACAGGGAGCGGCTCTTACGAGCAGTACTTC. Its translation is CSAETGSGSYEQYF.

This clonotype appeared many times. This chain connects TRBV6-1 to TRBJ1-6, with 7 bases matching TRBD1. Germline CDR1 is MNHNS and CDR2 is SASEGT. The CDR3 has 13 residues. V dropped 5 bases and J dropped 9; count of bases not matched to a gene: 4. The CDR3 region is CASSRTGRSPLHF. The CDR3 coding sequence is TGTGCCAGCAGTAGGACAGGTCGTTCACCCCTCCACTTT.

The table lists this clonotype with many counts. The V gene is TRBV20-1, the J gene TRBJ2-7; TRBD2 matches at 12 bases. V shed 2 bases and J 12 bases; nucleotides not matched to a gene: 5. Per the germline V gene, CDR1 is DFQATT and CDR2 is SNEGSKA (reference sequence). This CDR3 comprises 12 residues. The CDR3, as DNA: TGCAGTGCTAGACTAGCGGGAGGGTCGTTGTACTTC. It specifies CSARLAGGSLYF.

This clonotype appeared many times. The CDR3 reads CASSSAGRTDTQYF. DNA of the CDR3: TGTGCCAGCAGCTCCGCTGGTCGCACAGATACGCAGTATTTT. The chain joins TRBV7-2 to TRBJ2-3; no definite D call. V lost 4 bases and J lost 1, with 9 bases in between. The CDR3 loop spans 14 amino acids. The germline V gene has CDR1 SGHTA and CDR2 FQGNSA.